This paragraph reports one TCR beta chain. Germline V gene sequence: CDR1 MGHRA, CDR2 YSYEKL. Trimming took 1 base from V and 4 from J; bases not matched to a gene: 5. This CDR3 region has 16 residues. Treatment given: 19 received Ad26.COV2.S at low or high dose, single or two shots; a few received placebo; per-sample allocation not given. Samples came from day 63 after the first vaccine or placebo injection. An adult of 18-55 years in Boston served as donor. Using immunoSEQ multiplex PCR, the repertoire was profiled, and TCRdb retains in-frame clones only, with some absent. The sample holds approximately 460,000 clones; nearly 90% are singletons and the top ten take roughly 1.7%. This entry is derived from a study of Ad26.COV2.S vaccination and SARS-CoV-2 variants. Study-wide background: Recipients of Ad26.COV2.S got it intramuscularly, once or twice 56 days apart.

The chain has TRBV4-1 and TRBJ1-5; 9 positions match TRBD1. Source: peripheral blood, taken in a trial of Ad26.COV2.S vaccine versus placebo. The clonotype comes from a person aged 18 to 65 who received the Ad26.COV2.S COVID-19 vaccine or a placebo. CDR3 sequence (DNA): TGCGCCAGCAGCCAAGCCGTGGGACAGGGAAATCAGCCCCAGCATTTT. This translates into CASSQAVGQGNQPQHF.